This TCR beta chain was captured in a study of cytomegalovirus exposure and HLA in healthy donors. Study summary: A later analysis reported the same platform for the roughly 120 validation repertoires and the approximately 670 first-cohort repertoires.

Using immunoSEQ multiplex PCR, the repertoire was profiled, and TCRdb retains in-frame clones only, with some absent. The sample consists of about 110,000 clones, about 85% of them appearing once. In its sample, this clone was seen once. Its antigen is not known. Whole-study findings and limits: Among TCR sequences, most were rare, though some public TCRs appeared in many donors. TCR beta chains numbering more than 150 were designated cytomegalovirus-associated. Per published reports, the classifier diagnosed cytomegalovirus status with high specificity and sensitivity.

CDR1 and CDR2 from the germline V gene are SGHVS and FQNEAQ. V was clipped by 0 bases and J by 2 bases; unmatched bases: 1. There are 16 residues in the CDR3. V usage is TRBV7-8 and J usage is TRBJ1-5; 10 nucleotides agree with TRBD1. The sample was PBMCs. This sequence was found in a woman aged 18-35 years in good health and CMV-seronegative. The DNA of the CDR3 is TGTGCCAGCAGCTTAGCTGGGACAGGGGGCAATCAGCCCCAGCATTTT. Amino acids: CASSLAGTGGNQPQHF.